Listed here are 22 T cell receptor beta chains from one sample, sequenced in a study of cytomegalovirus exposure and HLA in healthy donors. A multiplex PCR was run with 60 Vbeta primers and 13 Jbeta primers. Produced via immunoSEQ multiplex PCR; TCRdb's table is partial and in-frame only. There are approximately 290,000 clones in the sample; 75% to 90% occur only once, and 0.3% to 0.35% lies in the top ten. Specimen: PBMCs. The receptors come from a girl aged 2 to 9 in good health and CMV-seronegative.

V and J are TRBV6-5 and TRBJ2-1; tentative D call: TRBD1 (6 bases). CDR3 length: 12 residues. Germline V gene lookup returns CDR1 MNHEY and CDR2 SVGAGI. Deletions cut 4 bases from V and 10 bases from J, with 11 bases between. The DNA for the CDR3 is TGTGCCAGCAGTTTTCGGCAGGGGGAGCAGTTCTTC. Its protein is CASSFRQGEQFF.

Here the CDR3 reads CASSSGTGPGDGYTF. CDR3 bases: TGTGCCAGCAGCTCCGGGACAGGGCCCGGGGATGGCTACACCTTC. V gene TRBV7-3 combines with J gene TRBJ1-2, with 9 bases fitting TRBD1. Germline CDR1 is SGHTA and CDR2 is FQGTGA. The CDR3 spans 15 residues. The V and J ends lost 4 bases and 6 bases, in that order; junction bases with no gene match: 9.

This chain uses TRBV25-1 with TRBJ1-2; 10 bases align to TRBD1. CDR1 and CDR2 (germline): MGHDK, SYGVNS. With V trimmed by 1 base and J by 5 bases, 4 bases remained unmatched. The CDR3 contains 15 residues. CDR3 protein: CASSESGTGEYGYTF. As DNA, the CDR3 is TGTGCCAGCAGTGAATCAGGGACAGGGGAGTATGGCTACACCTTC.

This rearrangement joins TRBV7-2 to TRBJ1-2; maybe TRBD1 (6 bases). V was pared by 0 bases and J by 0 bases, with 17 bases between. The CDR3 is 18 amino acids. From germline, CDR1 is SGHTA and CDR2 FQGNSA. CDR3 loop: CASSLALVRGGPNYGYTF. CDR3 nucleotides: TGTGCCAGCAGCTTAGCGCTTGTTAGGGGGGGACCTAACTATGGCTACACCTTC.

CDR3 DNA sequence: TGCGCCAGCAGCTTGTGGACAGGAGAAAGGGAGCAGTACTTC. Encoded protein: CASSLWTGEREQYF. The chain uses TRBV5-1 and TRBJ2-7; 7 bases align to TRBD1. The CDR3 has 14 residues. Germline CDR1 SGHRS, CDR2 YFSETQ. Trimming removed 1 base from V and 7 bases from J; junction bases left unmatched: 8.

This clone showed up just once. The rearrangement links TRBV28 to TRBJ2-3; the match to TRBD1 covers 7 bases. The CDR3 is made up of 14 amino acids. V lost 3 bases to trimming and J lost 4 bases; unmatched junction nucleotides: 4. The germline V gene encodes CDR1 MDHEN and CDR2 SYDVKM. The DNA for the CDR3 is TGTGCCAGCAGTTTTGTCCAGGGGGCAGATACGCAGTATTTT. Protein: CASSFVQGADTQYF.

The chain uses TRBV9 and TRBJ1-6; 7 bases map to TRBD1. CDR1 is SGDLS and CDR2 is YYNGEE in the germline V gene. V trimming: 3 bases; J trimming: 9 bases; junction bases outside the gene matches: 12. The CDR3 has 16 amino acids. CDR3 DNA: TGTGCCAGCAGCGCCGCGGGACAGCCAGTTTTTTCACCCCTCCACTTT. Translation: CASSAAGQPVFSPLHF.

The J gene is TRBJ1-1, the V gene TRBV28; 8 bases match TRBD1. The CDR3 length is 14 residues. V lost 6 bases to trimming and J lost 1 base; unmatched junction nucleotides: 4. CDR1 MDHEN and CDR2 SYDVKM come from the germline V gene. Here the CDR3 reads CASSAGQGNTEAFF. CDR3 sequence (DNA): TGTGCCAGCAGCGCCGGACAGGGGAACACTGAAGCTTTCTTT.

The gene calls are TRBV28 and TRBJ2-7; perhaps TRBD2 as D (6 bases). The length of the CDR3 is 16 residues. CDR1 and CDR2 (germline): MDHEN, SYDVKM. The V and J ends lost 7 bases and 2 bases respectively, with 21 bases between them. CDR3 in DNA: TGTGCCAGCAATTCACACGGACTATCGGGGGCCTACGAGCAGTACTTC. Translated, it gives CASNSHGLSGAYEQYF.

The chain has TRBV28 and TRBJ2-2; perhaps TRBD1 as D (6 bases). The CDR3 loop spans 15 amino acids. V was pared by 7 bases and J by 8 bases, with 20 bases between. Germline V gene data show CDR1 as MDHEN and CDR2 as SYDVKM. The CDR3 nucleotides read TGTGCCAGCACCCCAATCCTGACAGGCAGAGGGGAGCTGTTTTTT. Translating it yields CASTPILTGRGELFF.

CDR3 coding DNA: TGCGCCAGCAGCTTGGTTACAGGGGGGATAGATACGCAGTATTTT. It specifies CASSLVTGGIDTQYF. The rearrangement uses TRBV5-1 and TRBJ2-3, with 8 bases lining up with TRBD1. With V trimmed by 0 bases and J by 5 bases, 5 bases remained unmatched. This CDR3 is built from 15 residues. Germline CDR1 and CDR2: SGHRS and YFSETQ.

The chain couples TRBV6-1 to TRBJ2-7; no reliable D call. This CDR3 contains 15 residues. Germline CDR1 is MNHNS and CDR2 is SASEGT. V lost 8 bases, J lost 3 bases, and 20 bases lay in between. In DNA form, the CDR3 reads TGTGCCAGCTTGAGTGTGACAACGTTCCTCTACGAGCAGTACTTC. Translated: CASLSVTTFLYEQYF.

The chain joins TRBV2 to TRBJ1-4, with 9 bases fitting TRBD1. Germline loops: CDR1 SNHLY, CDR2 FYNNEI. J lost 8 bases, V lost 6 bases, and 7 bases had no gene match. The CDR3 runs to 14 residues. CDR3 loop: CASSPGQGNEKLFF. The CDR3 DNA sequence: TGTGCCAGCAGCCCCGGACAGGGGAACGAAAAACTGTTTTTT.

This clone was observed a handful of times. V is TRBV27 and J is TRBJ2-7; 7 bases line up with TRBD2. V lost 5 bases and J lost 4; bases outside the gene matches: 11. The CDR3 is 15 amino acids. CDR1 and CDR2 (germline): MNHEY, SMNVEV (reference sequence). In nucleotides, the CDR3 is TGTGCCAGCAGTACCCTTGCGGGAGTGAGGTACGAGCAGTACTTC. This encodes CASSTLAGVRYEQYF.

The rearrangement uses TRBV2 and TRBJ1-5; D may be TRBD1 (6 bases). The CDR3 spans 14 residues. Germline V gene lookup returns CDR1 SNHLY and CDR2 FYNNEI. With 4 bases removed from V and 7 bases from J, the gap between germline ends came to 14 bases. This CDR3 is CASSVGQGLQPQHF. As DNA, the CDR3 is TGTGCCAGCAGTGTGGGGCAGGGGTTACAGCCCCAGCATTTT.

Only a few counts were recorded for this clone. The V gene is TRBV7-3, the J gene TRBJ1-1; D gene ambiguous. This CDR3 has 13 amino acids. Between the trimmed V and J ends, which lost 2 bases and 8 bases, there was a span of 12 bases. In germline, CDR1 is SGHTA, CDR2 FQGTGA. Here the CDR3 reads CASSLVGIGEAFF. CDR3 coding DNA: TGTGCCAGCAGCTTAGTCGGGATCGGGGAAGCTTTCTTT.

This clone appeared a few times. Here the CDR3 DNA reads TGTGCCAGCTCCCCCCGGGGTGGCAATCAGCCCCAGCATTTT. Translating gives CASSPRGGNQPQHF. This rearrangement joins TRBV27 to TRBJ1-5; D not certain. V lost 8 bases to trimming and J lost 2 bases, with 13 bases between them. Germline CDR1 and CDR2: MNHEY and SMNVEV (reference sequence). The CDR3 contains 14 residues.

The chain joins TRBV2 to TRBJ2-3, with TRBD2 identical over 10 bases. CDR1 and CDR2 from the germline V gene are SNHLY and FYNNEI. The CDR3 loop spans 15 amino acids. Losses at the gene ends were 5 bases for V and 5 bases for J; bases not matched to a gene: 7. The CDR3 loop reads CASSFSGGALDTQYF. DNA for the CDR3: TGTGCCAGCAGTTTCAGCGGGGGGGCTTTAGATACGCAGTATTTT.

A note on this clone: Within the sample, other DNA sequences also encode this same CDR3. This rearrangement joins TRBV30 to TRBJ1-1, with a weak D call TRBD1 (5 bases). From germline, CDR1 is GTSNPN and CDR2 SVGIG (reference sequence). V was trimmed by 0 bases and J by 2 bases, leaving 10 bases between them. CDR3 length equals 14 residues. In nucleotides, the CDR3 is TGTGCCTGGAGTGTGGGGGGAAGCAACACTGAAGCTTTCTTT. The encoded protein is CAWSVGGSNTEAFF. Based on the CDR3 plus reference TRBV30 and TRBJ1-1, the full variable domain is SQTIHQWPATLVQPVGSPLSLECTVEGTSNPNLYWYRQAAGRGLQLLFYSVGIGQISSEVPQNLSASRPQDRQFILSSKKLLLSDSGFYLCAWSVGGSNTEAFFGQGTRLTVV.

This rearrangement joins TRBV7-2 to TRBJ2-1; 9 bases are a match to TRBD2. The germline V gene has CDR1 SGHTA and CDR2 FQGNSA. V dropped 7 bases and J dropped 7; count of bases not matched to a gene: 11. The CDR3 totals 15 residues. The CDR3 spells CASKEFWRGGNEQFF. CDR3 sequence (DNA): TGTGCCAGCAAGGAGTTTTGGCGGGGGGGGAATGAGCAGTTCTTC.

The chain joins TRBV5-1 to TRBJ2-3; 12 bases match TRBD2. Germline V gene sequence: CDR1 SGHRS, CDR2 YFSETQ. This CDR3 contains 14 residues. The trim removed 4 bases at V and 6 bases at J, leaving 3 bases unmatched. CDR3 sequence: CASSRLAGGDTQYF. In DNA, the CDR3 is TGCGCCAGCAGCCGGCTAGCGGGAGGGGATACGCAGTATTTT.

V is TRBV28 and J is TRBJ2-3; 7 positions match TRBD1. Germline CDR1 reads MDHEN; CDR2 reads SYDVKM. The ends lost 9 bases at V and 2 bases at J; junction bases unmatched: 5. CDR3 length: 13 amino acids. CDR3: CASPDRFTDTQYF. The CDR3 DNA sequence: TGTGCCAGTCCGGACAGGTTCACAGATACGCAGTATTTT.